This is a list of T cell receptor beta chains from one sample in a study of T-cell reconstitution after alpha-beta-depleted transplantation in children. TCRdb analysed the PCR reads with MiXCR anew, one entry per CDR3 protein. The table records 750,000 to 950,000 distinct CDR3 sequences, 15% to 20% of them present only once. The specimen comprised PBMCs, mostly from graft donor cells, sampled 360 days after TCRalphabeta/CD19-depleted stem cell transplant. Every receptor here comes from a male patient younger than 18 who had a stem cell transplant for acute lymphoblastic leukemia, so the T cells may come from the graft donor. Each CDR3 is given without its conserved first and last residue. A D gene is named only where the DNA matches it firmly.

D: TRBD2
J: TRBJ2-1
V: TRBV5-1
CDR3: ASSLGLASPYNEQF

D: -
J: TRBJ2-4
V: TRBV2
CDR3: ASWDLGMGVHIQY

D: -
J: TRBJ2-7
V: TRBV27
CDR3: ASSLGPRSREQY

D: TRBD1
J: TRBJ1-2
V: TRBV7-9
CDR3: ASRSLTGGNGYT

D: TRBD1
J: TRBJ2-3
V: TRBV20-1
CDR3: SAGTGGLDTQY

D: TRBD1
J: TRBJ1-2
V: TRBV20-1
CDR3: SARVDRSYGYT

D: -
J: TRBJ2-2
V: TRBV5-1
CDR3: ASSLGSLKNTGELF

D: -
J: TRBJ2-5
V: TRBV4-1
CDR3: ASSQDVPGSLQETQY

D: TRBD2
J: TRBJ2-1
V: TRBV7-8
CDR3: ASSPYGGRAYNEQF

D: -
J: TRBJ2-3
V: TRBV18
CDR3: ASSPLVGTSTDTQY

D: TRBD1
J: TRBJ1-5
V: TRBV25-1
CDR3: ASSTPSGTGGLFLYSNQPQH

D: -
J: TRBJ1-4
V: TRBV12-3/TRBV12-4
CDR3: ASSYHLREKLF

D: -
J: TRBJ2-3
V: TRBV9
CDR3: ASSVDGSPDTQY

D: TRBD1
J: TRBJ2-7
V: TRBV7-2
CDR3: ASSLGQGIEQY

D: -
J: TRBJ2-7
V: TRBV7-2
CDR3: ASSLTGFAYEQY

D: -
J: TRBJ1-6
V: TRBV29-1
CDR3: SVSQGRDSPLH

D: TRBD1
J: TRBJ2-6
V: TRBV5-1
CDR3: ASSSGTGDFSGANVLT

D: TRBD1
J: TRBJ2-5
V: TRBV5-1
CDR3: ASSNDRGPETQY

D: -
J: TRBJ2-2
V: TRBV6-1
CDR3: ASTAGVPLNTGELF

D: -
J: TRBJ2-5
V: TRBV25-1
CDR3: ASRTERYQETQY

D: -
J: TRBJ2-3
V: TRBV12-3/TRBV12-4
CDR3: ASSLLEGTDTQY

D: TRBD1
J: TRBJ1-1
V: TRBV2
CDR3: ASRGQGWSTEAF

D: TRBD2
J: TRBJ2-5
V: TRBV20-1
CDR3: SASGLADIQETQY

D: -
J: TRBJ2-3
V: TRBV7-3
CDR3: ASSLLPSDTQY

D: -
J: TRBJ1-4
V: TRBV6-1
CDR3: ASREGRTEKLF

D: -
J: TRBJ1-1
V: TRBV5-1
CDR3: ASSLYRRKMDTEAF

D: -
J: TRBJ2-7
V: TRBV12-3/TRBV12-4
CDR3: ASSLLGRYYEQY

D: TRBD2
J: TRBJ2-1
V: TRBV4-1
CDR3: ASSQDRVLAGGPDEQF

D: TRBD2
J: TRBJ2-7
V: TRBV24-1
CDR3: ATSDTKLAGGPYEQY

D: TRBD2
J: TRBJ2-7
V: TRBV20-1
CDR3: SARVLAGGASYEQY

D: TRBD1
J: TRBJ2-1
V: TRBV29-1
CDR3: NAALGQGAGYNEQF

D: TRBD2
J: TRBJ2-1
V: TRBV12-3/TRBV12-4
CDR3: ASSPTGLAGYEQF

D: -
J: TRBJ2-5
V: TRBV15
CDR3: ATSRDRTTQETQY

D: -
J: TRBJ2-1
V: TRBV5-1
CDR3: ASSKGRSYNEQF

D: -
J: TRBJ2-7
V: TRBV30
CDR3: AWSEGGHSYEQY

D: -
J: TRBJ2-7
V: TRBV7-9
CDR3: ASSLGPGLHYEQY

D: TRBD1
J: TRBJ2-7
V: TRBV27
CDR3: ASSATGGPYEQY

D: -
J: TRBJ2-7
V: TRBV4-1
CDR3: ASSPTKDSSYEQY

D: TRBD2
J: TRBJ2-3
V: TRBV7-8
CDR3: ASSLVIREGRGQY

D: -
J: TRBJ2-7
V: TRBV5-5
CDR3: ASSSSASGSDLSYEQY

D: TRBD2
J: TRBJ2-5
V: TRBV5-1
CDR3: ASSVGTSGIQETQY

D: -
J: TRBJ2-3
V: TRBV20-1
CDR3: SAGERSRYTQY

D: -
J: TRBJ2-3
V: TRBV5-1
CDR3: ASSIYRGTGDTDTQY

D: -
J: TRBJ2-7
V: TRBV5-1
CDR3: ASSLVGHYEQY

D: -
J: TRBJ2-5
V: TRBV25-1
CDR3: ASRGSAGTQY

D: -
J: TRBJ2-7
V: TRBV15
CDR3: ATSRDGAGTYEQY

D: TRBD1
J: TRBJ2-7
V: TRBV29-1
CDR3: SVPGTGSVEQY